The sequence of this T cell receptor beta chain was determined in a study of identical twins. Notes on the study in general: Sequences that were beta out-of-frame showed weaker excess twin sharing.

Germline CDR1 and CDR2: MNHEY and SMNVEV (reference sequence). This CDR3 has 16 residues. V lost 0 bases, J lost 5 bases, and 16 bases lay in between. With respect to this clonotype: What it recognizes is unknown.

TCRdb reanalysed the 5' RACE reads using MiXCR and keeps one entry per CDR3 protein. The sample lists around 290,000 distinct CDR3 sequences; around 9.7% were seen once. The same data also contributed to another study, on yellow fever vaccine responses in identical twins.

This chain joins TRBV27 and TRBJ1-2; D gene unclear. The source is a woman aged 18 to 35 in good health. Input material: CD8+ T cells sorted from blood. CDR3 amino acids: CASSLSSSPGEYGYTF. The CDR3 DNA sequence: TGTGCCAGCAGTTTATCTTCCAGCCCAGGAGAGTATGGCTACACCTTC.